The 14 T cell receptor beta chains below all came from one sample that was sequenced in a study. The sorted Tregs were CD4+CD25+CD127-/low cells. One entry per CDR3 protein results from TCRdb running MiXCR on the 5' RACE reads. The table lists about 57,000 distinct CDR3 sequences, more than 25% of them singletons. The specimen sequenced was tumor-infiltrating Tregs sorted from the breast tumor. These receptors came from a female donor with breast cancer.

The rearrangement links TRBV20-1 to TRBJ1-2; D unclear. V lost 6 bases and J 7 bases, leaving 15 bases between the germline ends. Per the germline V gene, CDR1 is DFQATT and CDR2 is SNEGSKA (reference sequence). The CDR3 runs 12 residues. The CDR3 protein is CSARNSMGGYTF. CDR3 nucleotide sequence: TGCAGTGCCCGGAACAGTATGGGTGGCTACACCTTC.

The chain combines TRBV4-1 with TRBJ2-1; a weak D match, TRBD2 (7 bases). Trimming shortened V by 0 bases and J by 8 bases, and 14 bases separated the two germline ends. The CDR3 is 15 residues long. Germline CDR1 is MGHRA and CDR2 is YSYEKL. The DNA for the CDR3 is TGCGCCAGCAGCCAAGAAATTAGGGGGAGGGATGAGCAGTTCTTC. Translating gives CASSQEIRGRDEQFF.

This clonotype has a handful of counts. This sequence joins TRBV20-1 and TRBJ2-1; TRBD1 matches at 9 bases. Germline loops: CDR1 DFQATT, CDR2 SNEGSKA (reference sequence). The CDR3 spans 17 residues. V was clipped by 6 bases and J by 7 bases; unmatched bases: 19. CDR3 sequence: CSAEDIIVTGGKNEQFF. CDR3 coding DNA: TGCAGTGCCGAGGATATAATTGTGACAGGGGGTAAGAATGAGCAGTTCTTC.

About this clonotype: Its ends do not fully match the called genes, so a read error is possible. The CDR3 sequence is CASSQDLPGRNGYTF. CDR3 coding DNA: TGCGCCAGCAGCCAAGATCTGCCAGGGAGGAATGGCTACACTTTC. This chain links TRBV4-3 with TRBJ1-2; D might be TRBD1 (5 bases). Germline V gene data show CDR1 as LGHNA and CDR2 as YSLEER. The CDR3 runs to 15 residues.

This clonotype occurred many times. The CDR3 region has the DNA TGTGCCAGCAGTTTTAGGGACGTTCCGAACACCGGGGAGCTGTTTTTT. As protein: CASSFRDVPNTGELFF. The rearrangement uses TRBV12-3 or TRBV12-4 and TRBJ2-2; D assignment may be TRBD1 or TRBD2 (5 bases each). CDR3 size: 16 residues. Trimming left V 3 bases short and J 0 bases short, with 11 bases between.

This clonotype was detected a few times. The chain employs TRBV27 and TRBJ1-5; 8 nucleotides align to TRBD1. V lost 6 bases, J lost 6 bases, and 7 bases stayed unmatched. The CDR3 is 14 amino acids. Germline CDR1 reads MNHEY; CDR2 reads SMNVEV (reference sequence). The CDR3 loop reads CASRSGTGSQPQHF. The CDR3 DNA reads as TGTGCCAGCAGATCCGGGACAGGCTCTCAGCCCCAGCATTTT.

This clonotype appeared once. The chain uses TRBV12-3 or TRBV12-4 and TRBJ2-6; D is undetermined. The CDR3 consists of 15 residues. V lost 5 bases, J lost 2 bases, and 10 bases lay in between. The CDR3 region has the DNA TGTGCCAGCAGTACGACAAGCCCTGGGGCCAACGTCCTGACTTTC. It is translated as CASSTTSPGANVLTF.

This clonotype was recorded a few times. The chain uses TRBV3-1 and TRBJ2-5, with TRBD2 identical over 12 bases. The CDR3 totals 16 residues. After removal of 0 bases from V and 4 bases from J, the junction contained 3 bases not matched to a gene. Germline CDR1 is LGHDT and CDR2 is YNNKEL (reference sequence). The CDR3: CASSQDGLAGRETQYF. In DNA, the CDR3 is TGTGCCAGCAGCCAAGATGGACTAGCGGGGCGAGAGACCCAGTACTTC.

This clonotype has just a few counts. The genes are TRBV7-8 and TRBJ2-4, with D perhaps being TRBD1 or TRBD2 (5 bases each). CDR1 is SGHVS, CDR2 FQNEAQ, per germline. This CDR3 comprises 15 residues. V was shortened by 4 bases and J by 4 bases, with 14 bases between the two germline ends. The CDR3 region is CASSSPPGLKNIQYF. The CDR3 coding sequence is TGTGCCAGCAGCTCTCCTCCGGGGCTGAAAAACATTCAGTACTTC.

This clonotype appeared a few times. This chain joins TRBV6-6 and TRBJ1-6; 10 bases are shared with TRBD1. From germline, CDR1 is MNHNY and CDR2 SVGAGI (reference sequence). The V gene end was trimmed by 8 bases and the J gene end by 10 bases; junction bases not matched to a gene: 14. The CDR3 consists of 16 residues. CDR3 bases: TGTGCCAGCGGCCCCCCGGGACAGGGGTTGGGATCACCCCTCCACTTT. Translating gives CASGPPGQGLGSPLHF.

This clonotype was seen only a few times. The genes are TRBV9 and TRBJ2-1, with a weak D call TRBD2 (5 bases). This CDR3 region has 15 residues. V lost 5 bases, J lost 0 bases, and 12 bases lay in between. From germline, CDR1 is SGDLS and CDR2 YYNGEE. The CDR3 DNA is TGTGCCAGCAGTCCTTGGGGAGACTCCTACAATGAGCAGTTCTTC. This sequence encodes CASSPWGDSYNEQFF.

This clonotype was counted at least ten times. The genes are TRBV5-1 and TRBJ1-4; 7 nucleotides line up with TRBD1. Germline lookup yields CDR1 SGHRS and CDR2 YFSETQ. This CDR3 has 14 residues. V shed 1 base and J 5 bases; nucleotides not matched to a gene: 2. CDR3 residues: CASSLTGANEKLFF. The CDR3 nucleotides are TGCGCCAGCAGCTTGACAGGGGCGAATGAAAAACTGTTTTTT.

The rearrangement uses TRBV18 and TRBJ1-5; D possibly corresponds to TRBD1 (5 bases). The CDR3 extends over 13 amino acids. Trimming removed 3 bases at V and 5 bases at J, with 8 bases between. Germline lookup yields CDR1 KGHSH and CDR2 LQKENI. The CDR3 DNA reads TGTGCCAGCTCACCTAGCAGGGATCAGCCCCAGCATTTT. Translated, it gives CASSPSRDQPQHF.

The chain uses TRBV15 and TRBJ1-5, with no clear D. Trimming took off 3 bases at V and 6 bases at J, with 15 bases between the two ends. The CDR3 loop spans 15 amino acids. The germline gives CDR1 LNHNV, CDR2 YYDKDF (reference sequence). The CDR3 DNA reads TGTGCCACCAGCAGCACACAAGGGATGGTTCAGCCCCAGCATTTT. Translation: CATSSTQGMVQPQHF.